These 23 T cell receptor beta chains came from one sample sequenced in a study of PD-1 blockade in classical Hodgkin lymphoma. TCRdb's table, derived via immunoSEQ multiplex PCR, lists solely in-frame clones and lacks some. The sample holds around 91,000 clones; approximately 91% are singletons and the top ten take roughly a fifth. Each patient experienced a relapse that followed autologous stem cell transplantation, and brentuximab vedotin exposure varied. This specimen was peripheral blood mononuclear cells (PBMCs), taken at baseline. Every receptor here comes from a human donor with classical Hodgkin lymphoma.

The genes are TRBV11-2 and TRBJ2-3; D not certain. This CDR3 comprises 15 residues. Germline-derived CDR1 and CDR2 are SGHAT and FQNNGV. Trimming took 0 bases from V and 6 from J, leaving 13 bases between them. The CDR3 is CASSLERPARDTQYF. The CDR3 DNA is TGTGCCAGCAGCTTAGAGAGGCCAGCTCGGGATACGCAGTATTTT.

The chain uses TRBV30 and TRBJ2-1, with 9 bases matching TRBD1. The V gene's germline CDR1 is GTSNPN and CDR2 SVGIG (reference sequence). Germline trimming cut 5 bases from V and 3 bases from J; bases unmatched to any gene: 2. The CDR3 spans 13 residues. For the CDR3, the DNA is TGTGCCTGGGGACAGGGGAACTACAATGAGCAGTTCTTC. This translates into CAWGQGNYNEQFF.

V and J are TRBV2 and TRBJ2-7; no clear D gene. V was cut by 4 bases and J by 4 bases, with 5 bases left in between. Germline assignment: CDR1 SNHLY and CDR2 FYNNEI. The CDR3 spans 11 residues. This CDR3 is CASSVGYEQYF. For the CDR3, the DNA is TGTGCCAGCAGTGTAGGGTACGAGCAGTACTTC.

The chain employs TRBV7-2 and TRBJ2-1, with D perhaps TRBD2 (5 bases). CDR1 and CDR2 from the germline V gene are SGHTA and FQGNSA. With 1 base removed from V and 5 bases from J, the gap between germline ends came to 9 bases. CDR3 length equals 14 residues. The CDR3 coding sequence is TGTGCCAGCAGCTTAGTATTCGGGAACAATGAGCAGTTCTTC. Residues: CASSLVFGNNEQFF. The variable domain in full, completed from reference TRBV7-2 and TRBJ2-1, reads GAGVSQSPSNKVTEKGKDVELRCDPISGHTALYWYRQSLGQGLEFLIYFQGNSAPDKSGLPSDRFSAERTGGSVSTLTIQRTQQEDSAVYLCASSLVFGNNEQFFGPGTRLTVL.

The J gene is TRBJ2-5, the V gene TRBV28; D not resolved. Trimming took 2 bases from V and 3 from J, leaving 1 base between them. The CDR3 is made up of 11 amino acids. Germline V gives CDR1 MDHEN, CDR2 SYDVKM. The CDR3 sequence: CASSLEETQYF. DNA of the CDR3: TGTGCCAGCAGTTTAGAAGAGACCCAGTACTTC.

The chain combines TRBV11-3 with TRBJ2-5; 7 bases map to TRBD1. The CDR3 covers 13 residues. Germline V lookup: CDR1 SGHNT, CDR2 YENEEA. V dropped 3 bases and J dropped 3; count of bases not matched to a gene: 1. This chain's CDR3 is CASSFTGEETQYF. CDR3 nucleotides: TGTGCCAGCAGCTTCACAGGGGAAGAGACCCAGTACTTC. The full variable domain, its missing parts supplied by reference TRBV11-3 and TRBJ2-5, is EAGVVQSPRYKIIEKKQPVAFWCNPISGHNTLYWYLQNLGQGPELLIRYENEEAVDDSQLPKDRFSAERLKGVDSTLKIQPAELGDSAVYLCASSFTGEETQYFGPGTRLLVL.

In this sample, this clone turned up once. The chain employs TRBV6-4 and TRBJ2-1; 11 bases align to TRBD2. The CDR3 contains 15 residues. CDR1 and CDR2 (germline): MRHNA, SNTAGT. The J segment lost 6 bases and the V segment lost 6 bases, leaving 7 bases of the junction unmatched. The CDR3 DNA reads TGTGCCAGCAGCGCCGGGACTAGCGGAGGCAATGAGCAGTTCTTC. It encodes CASSAGTSGGNEQFF.

The V gene is TRBV7-9, the J gene TRBJ2-5, with TRBD1 matching over 9 bases. V shed 1 base, J shed 4 bases, and the junction held 7 bases outside the gene matches. This CDR3 comprises 16 residues. Germline lookup yields CDR1 SEHNR and CDR2 FQNEAQ (reference sequence). For the CDR3, the DNA is TGTGCCAGCAGCTTAGATCTGCGACAGGGGGGAGAGACCCAGTACTTC. Its protein is CASSLDLRQGGETQYF.

This clone was counted between two and nine times. The V call is TRBV5-6, the J call TRBJ2-7; the D is unclear. This CDR3 contains 12 residues. Trimming stripped 0 bases from V and 7 bases from J, with 8 bases between. Per the germline V gene, CDR1 is SGHDT and CDR2 is YYEEEE. CDR3 coding DNA: TGTGCCAGCAGCTTGGATTCTGCAGAGCAGTACTTC. Amino acids: CASSLDSAEQYF.

This clone was counted a few times. The chain carries TRBV27 and TRBJ1-2; D is ambiguous. Germline loops: CDR1 MNHEY, CDR2 SMNVEV (reference sequence). Trimming stripped 2 bases from V and 2 bases from J, with 6 bases between. CDR3 size: 13 residues. The CDR3 DNA reads TGTGCCAGCAGTTTAAGCCGAAACTATGGCTACACCTTC. It is translated as CASSLSRNYGYTF.

The rearrangement uses TRBV4-1 and TRBJ2-3; D gene unclear. Germline CDR1 and CDR2: MGHRA and YSYEKL. This CDR3 region has 14 residues. Trimming removed 6 bases at V and 5 bases at J, with 15 bases between. The chain's CDR3 is CASRPASPKDTQYF. CDR3 nucleotides: TGCGCCAGCAGACCCGCTAGTCCAAAAGATACGCAGTATTTT.

This chain connects TRBV30 to TRBJ2-1, with 7 bases that match TRBD2. Trimming took 0 bases from V and 5 from J; bases not matched to a gene: 7. CDR1 and CDR2 from the germline V gene are GTSNPN and SVGIG (reference sequence). This CDR3 contains 15 residues. CDR3 sequence (DNA): TGTGCCTGGAGTGTACTCACGGGAGGTCACAATGAGCAGTTCTTC. Residues: CAWSVLTGGHNEQFF.

The chain uses TRBV6-4 and TRBJ1-1; the D gene is possibly TRBD1 (5 bases). Germline V gene sequence: CDR1 MRHNA, CDR2 SNTAGT. V lost 5 bases, J lost 6 bases, and 16 bases lay in between. The CDR3 runs to 14 residues. CDR3 nucleotide sequence: TGTGCCAGCAGTCGAACCGGGACGTCCTCTGAAGCTTTCTTT. Its protein is CASSRTGTSSEAFF.

J is TRBJ1-1 and V is TRBV29-1, with D hard to call. The V end lost 4 bases, the J end lost 5 bases, and 8 bases lay between the germline ends. The CDR3 consists of 11 residues. Germline V CDR1 and CDR2: SQVTM, ANQGSEA. CDR3 DNA sequence: TGCAGCGTTGCCCCCCTGACTGAAGCTTTCTTT. It specifies CSVAPLTEAFF.

The CDR3 DNA sequence: TGCGCCAGCAGCCCCCGGAGGGAGGAGGGGTGGGATACGCAGTATTTT. It encodes CASSPRREEGWDTQYF. The rearrangement uses TRBV5-1 and TRBJ2-3; maybe TRBD2 (6 bases). The V end lost 4 bases, the J end lost 6 bases, and 21 bases lay between the germline ends. This CDR3 contains 16 residues. In germline, CDR1 is SGHRS, CDR2 YFSETQ.

This chain uses TRBV19 with TRBJ1-5; no definite D call. V gave up 3 bases and J gave up 4 bases, with 13 bases separating them. The CDR3 consists of 15 residues. Germline-derived CDR1 and CDR2 are LNHDA and SQIVND (reference sequence). The CDR3 nucleotides are TGTGCCAGTAGTATCTCGGAGGCGGTGAATCAGCCCCAGCATTTT. Amino acids: CASSISEAVNQPQHF.

This rearrangement joins TRBV28 to TRBJ2-7, with 13 bases fitting TRBD2. Germline V gives CDR1 MDHEN, CDR2 SYDVKM. Unmatched junction bases numbered 3, after V lost 5 bases and J lost 2 bases. This CDR3 comprises 15 residues. The CDR3 loop is CASSGGLAGPYEQYF. The CDR3, as DNA: TGTGCCAGCAGTGGGGGACTAGCGGGACCCTACGAGCAGTACTTC.

The chain is built from TRBV28 and TRBJ1-5; D is undetermined. This CDR3 spans 13 amino acids. Germline V CDR1 and CDR2: MDHEN, SYDVKM. V gave up 4 bases and J gave up 0 bases, with 4 bases separating them. The CDR3 DNA reads as TGTGCCAGCAGTTCATATAGCAATCAGCCCCAGCATTTT. Protein product: CASSSYSNQPQHF.

V is TRBV11-2 and J is TRBJ2-3, with 9 nucleotides matching TRBD2. The length of the CDR3 is 15 residues. The germline CDR1 and CDR2 sequences are SGHAT and FQNNGV. With V trimmed by 3 bases and J by 3 bases, 4 bases remained unmatched. The CDR3 here is CASSLPGLATDTQYF. The CDR3 bases are TGTGCCAGCAGCTTGCCGGGACTAGCTACAGATACGCAGTATTTT. The variable domain in full, completed from reference TRBV11-2 and TRBJ2-3, reads EAGVAQSPRYKIIEKRQSVAFWCNPISGHATLYWYQQILGQGPKLLIQFQNNGVVDDSQLPKDRFSAERLKGVDSTLKIQPAKLEDSAVYLCASSLPGLATDTQYFGPGTRLTVL.

The CDR3 nucleotides are TGTGCCAGCAGCCTTCGACAGATGATGAACACTGAAGCTTTCTTT. Translation: CASSLRQMMNTEAFF. The chain links TRBV6-5 to TRBJ1-1; possible D gene TRBD1, 5 bases. Germline-derived CDR1 and CDR2 are MNHEY and SVGAGI. CDR3 length: 15 amino acids. Trimming stripped 6 bases from V and 0 bases from J, with 14 bases between.

This chain links TRBV9 with TRBJ2-7; perhaps TRBD2 as D (6 bases). Germline-derived CDR1 and CDR2 are SGDLS and YYNGEE. V gave up 4 bases and J gave up 0 bases, with 17 bases separating them. This CDR3 has 16 amino acids. The CDR3 nucleotides are TGTGCCAGCAGCCCCCGGGCGGAGGGAAGCTCCTACGAGCAGTACTTC. Amino acids: CASSPRAEGSSYEQYF.

V gene TRBV19 combines with J gene TRBJ2-7; 9 bases are a match to TRBD2. CDR1 LNHDA and CDR2 SQIVND come from the germline V gene (reference sequence). This CDR3 contains 14 residues. Germline trimming cut 5 bases from V and 0 bases from J; bases unmatched to any gene: 2. CDR3 sequence (DNA): TGTGCCAGTAGTCTTAGCGGGAGCTCCTACGAGCAGTACTTC. Translation gives CASSLSGSSYEQYF.

Concerning this clone: Other DNA variants within this sample encode the same CDR3. The CDR3 bases are TGTGCCAGTAGTATGGGACAGGGAAACACTGAAGCTTTCTTT. Translation gives CASSMGQGNTEAFF. V usage is TRBV19 and J usage is TRBJ1-1, with 9 positions matching TRBD1. J was trimmed by 2 bases and V by 3 bases; bases with no gene match: 1. The CDR3 sequence is 14 residues long. Germline lookup yields CDR1 LNHDA and CDR2 SQIVND (reference sequence). Variable domain in full (rest from reference TRBV19 and TRBJ1-1): DGGITQSPKYLFRKEGQNVTLSCEQNLNHDAMYWYRQDPGQGLRLIYYSQIVNDFQKGDIAEGYSVSREKKESFPLTVTSAQKNPTAFYLCASSMGQGNTEAFFGQGTRLTVV.